The rows below give T cell receptor beta chains drawn from one sample of a study of blood T cell repertoires in COVID-19. The protocol was immunoSEQ multiplex PCR, while the TCRdb copy is restricted to in-frame clones and leaves out a portion. The table includes around 120,000 clones, around 79% detected once. The sample was peripheral blood. The receptors shown here come from an older man with active or convalescent COVID-19. CDR3s include the opening cysteine and the closing phenylalanine or tryptophan. A D gene is named only where the DNA matches it firmly. Clone size is given for some rows only: seen once, a few or many times, or a class if the clone is expanded.

D gene | J gene | clone size | V gene | CDR3 DNA | CDR3 protein
- | TRBJ1-2 | few | TRBV6-1 | TGTGCCAGCAGTGAGATAGGTGAAGCGAACTATGGCTACACCTTC | CASSEIGEANYGYTF
TRBD2 | TRBJ2-2 | - | TRBV9 | TGTGCCAGCAGCACCCCGGACAGGGAGGGGACTAGCGGGGGGAACACCGGGGAGCTGTTTTTT | CASSTPDREGTSGGNTGELFF
- | TRBJ2-4 | - | TRBV5-4 | TGTGCCAGCACCATTACAGGCTTCCTAGCCAAAAACATTCAGTACTTC | CASTITGFLAKNIQYF
- | TRBJ1-1 | - | TRBV6-6 | TGTGCCAGCTTTCTCCCGGGACATCGGAACACTGAAGCTTTCTTT | CASFLPGHRNTEAFF
TRBD1 | TRBJ1-5 | medium-sized | TRBV5-5 | TGTGCCAGCAGCTTGCTTGACAGGGGGTATCAGCCCCAGCATTTT | CASSLLDRGYQPQHF
TRBD1 | TRBJ2-7 | - | TRBV7-6 | TGTGCCAGCACGCCGGGACAGGGCCTTTCCTACGAGCAGTACTTC | CASTPGQGLSYEQYF
TRBD1 | TRBJ1-1 | few | TRBV18 | TGTGCCAGCTCACCCTTCAGACAGGGGGCTGGCACTGAAGCTTTCTTT | CASSPFRQGAGTEAFF
- | TRBJ1-1 | once | TRBV28 | TGTGCCAGCACCTGGACAGTGAACACTGAAGCTTTCTTT | CASTWTVNTEAFF
- | TRBJ1-5 | - | TRBV7-2 | TGTGCCAGCAGCTTAGTAGGGGTCAATCAGCCCCAGCATTTT | CASSLVGVNQPQHF
- | TRBJ2-7 | once | TRBV9 | TGTGCCAGCAGCGTAGGGGGGGGCAGGGAGTACGAGCAGTACTTC | CASSVGGGREYEQYF
TRBD2 | TRBJ2-3 | - | TRBV5-1 | TGCGCCAGCAGCTTGGCTACTAGCGGGAGTGCAGATACGCAGTATTTT | CASSLATSGSADTQYF
- | TRBJ1-4 | - | TRBV10-3 | TGTGCCATCAGGGCAGCAACTAATGAAAAACTGTTTTTT | CAIRAATNEKLFF
TRBD2 | TRBJ2-4 | - | TRBV11-2 | TGTGCCAGCAGCGCTGTCGTTAGCGGGTCGAGGGCCAAAAACATTCAGTACTTC | CASSAVVSGSRAKNIQYF
- | TRBJ2-1 | - | TRBV4-1 | TGCGCCAGCAGCCAAGATAGAACTAGTTTCGGCGAGCAGTTCTTC | CASSQDRTSFGEQFF
- | TRBJ2-3 | - | TRBV7-3 | TGTGCCAGCAGCCCACCGGGGGATACGCAGTATTTT | CASSPPGDTQYF
- | TRBJ1-2 | - | TRBV2 | TGTGCCAGCAGTAGACAGCTTGATAACTATGGCTACACCTTC | CASSRQLDNYGYTF
- | TRBJ2-1 | - | TRBV24-1 | TGTGCCACCAGTGATCGCAGGTTCAATGAGCAGTTCTTC | CATSDRRFNEQFF
- | TRBJ2-1 | few | TRBV9 | TGTGCCAGCAGCGTAGGAGGCGGGCCCTACAATGAGCAGTTCTTC | CASSVGGGPYNEQFF
- | TRBJ1-4 | once | TRBV21-1 | TGTGCCAGCAGCTTACGGACAGATAATGAAAAACTGTTTTTT | CASSLRTDNEKLFF
TRBD1 | TRBJ1-5 | - | TRBV9 | TGTGCCAGCAGCGTAGGGGGGGACAGCTATAGCAATCAGCCCCAGCATTTT | CASSVGGDSYSNQPQHF
- | TRBJ2-3 | - | TRBV7-2 | TGTGCCAGCAGCTTAGATCGGCTAGTAGATACGCAGTATTTT | CASSLDRLVDTQYF
TRBD1 | TRBJ2-7 | - | TRBV7-3 | TGTGCCAGCAGCTTGGACAGGGCTTCCTACGAGCAGTACTTC | CASSLDRASYEQYF
- | TRBJ1-2 | - | TRBV4-1 | TGCGCCAGCAGCGTATCAGGGATTGGGTATGGCTACACCTTC | CASSVSGIGYGYTF
TRBD1 | TRBJ1-2 | once | TRBV9 | TGTGCCAGCTCGGACAGGGGCACCACATATGGCTACACCTTC | CASSDRGTTYGYTF
TRBD2 | TRBJ2-5 | - | TRBV19 | TGTGCCAGTAGTCAGACTAGCGGGGGGTTGGAGACCCAGTACTTC | CASSQTSGGLETQYF
TRBD1 | TRBJ1-5 | - | TRBV19 | TGTGCCAGTGGCGGGACAGGCCCTCAGCCCCAGCATTTT | CASGGTGPQPQHF
- | TRBJ2-7 | - | TRBV5-1 | TGCGCCAGCAGCTTCCAGGGAAACCCCTACGAGCAGTACTTC | CASSFQGNPYEQYF
TRBD2 | TRBJ2-2 | once | TRBV5-1 | TGCGCCAGCAGCTTGACTAGCGGGGGGGCCGGGGAGCTGTTTTTT | CASSLTSGGAGELFF
- | TRBJ1-5 | - | TRBV2 | TGTGCCAGCAATCCCCAGGGGTGGGAGCAGCCCCAGCATTTT | CASNPQGWEQPQHF
TRBD1 | TRBJ2-2 | - | TRBV5-1 | TGCGCCAGCAGCTTAGACAGGGTGGGCACCGGGGAGCTGTTTTTT | CASSLDRVGTGELFF
TRBD1 | TRBJ2-2 | - | TRBV29-1 | TGCAGCGTAACTACCAGGACAGGGGGTGTCGGCGGGGAGCTGTTTTTT | CSVTTRTGGVGGELFF